This TCR beta chain was recorded in a study of response to subunit inactivated influenza vaccine. Study conclusions and caveats: Authors suggested each seasonal flu vaccination may recruit only limited numbers of new T cells.

This clonotype was observed many times. Its antigen is still unknown. MiXCR, applied by TCRdb to the RT-PCR reads, yields one record per CDR3 protein. Among 650,000 to 700,000 distinct CDR3 sequences listed, around 16% were seen once. This clonotype was obtained from a man over 45 who received an inactivated influenza vaccine. The sequences come from PBMCs from blood, collected approximately 12 days after vaccination.

DNA for the CDR3: TGTGCCAGCAGAAGACACCGGGCCACAGGGTCTGGGGCCAACGTCCTGACTTTC. Amino acid sequence: CASRRHRATGSGANVLTF. The chain joins TRBV6-1 to TRBJ2-6, with a tentative D call TRBD1 (6 bases). The V end lost 6 bases, the J end lost 1 base, and 19 bases lay between the germline ends. This CDR3 is 18 amino acids long. Germline V CDR1 and CDR2: MNHNS, SASEGT.